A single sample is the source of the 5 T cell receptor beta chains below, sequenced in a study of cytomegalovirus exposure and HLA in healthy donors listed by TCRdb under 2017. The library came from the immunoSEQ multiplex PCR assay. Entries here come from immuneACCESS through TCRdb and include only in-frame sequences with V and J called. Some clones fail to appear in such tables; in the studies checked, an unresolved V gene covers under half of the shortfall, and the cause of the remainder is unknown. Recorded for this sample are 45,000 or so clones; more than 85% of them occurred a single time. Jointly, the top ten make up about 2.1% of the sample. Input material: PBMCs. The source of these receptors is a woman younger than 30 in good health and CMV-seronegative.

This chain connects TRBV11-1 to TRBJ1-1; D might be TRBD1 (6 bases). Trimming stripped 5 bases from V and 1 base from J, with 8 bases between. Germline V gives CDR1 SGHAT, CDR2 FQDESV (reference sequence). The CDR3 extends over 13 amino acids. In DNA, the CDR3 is TGTGCCAGCAGCCCGACAGGGAACACTGAAGCTTTCTTT. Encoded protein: CASSPTGNTEAFF.

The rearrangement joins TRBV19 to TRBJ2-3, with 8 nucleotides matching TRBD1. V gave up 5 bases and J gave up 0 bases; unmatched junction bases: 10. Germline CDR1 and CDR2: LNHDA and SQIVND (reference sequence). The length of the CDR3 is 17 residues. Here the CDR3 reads CASSPVGTGRSTDTQYF. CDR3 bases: TGTGCCAGTAGTCCGGTTGGGACAGGCAGAAGCACAGATACGCAGTATTTT.

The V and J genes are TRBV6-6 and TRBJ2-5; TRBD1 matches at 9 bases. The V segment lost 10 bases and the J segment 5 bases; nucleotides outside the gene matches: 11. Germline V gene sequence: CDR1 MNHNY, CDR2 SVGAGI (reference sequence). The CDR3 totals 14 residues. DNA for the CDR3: TGTGCCAATCATCCGGGACAGGGTTGGGAGACCCAGTACTTC. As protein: CANHPGQGWETQYF.

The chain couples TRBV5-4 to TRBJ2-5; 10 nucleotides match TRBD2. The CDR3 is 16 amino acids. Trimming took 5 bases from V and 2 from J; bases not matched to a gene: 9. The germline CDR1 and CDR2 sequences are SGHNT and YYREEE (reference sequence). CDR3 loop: CASSRRTSGYQETQYF. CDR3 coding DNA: TGTGCCAGCAGTCGTAGGACTAGCGGATATCAAGAGACCCAGTACTTC.

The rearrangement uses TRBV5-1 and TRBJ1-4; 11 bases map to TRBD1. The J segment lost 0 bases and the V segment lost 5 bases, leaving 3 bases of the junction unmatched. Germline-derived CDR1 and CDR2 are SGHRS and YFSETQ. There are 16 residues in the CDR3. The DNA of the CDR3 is TGCGCCAGCAGTAGGACAGGGGGCTCAACTAATGAAAAACTGTTTTTT. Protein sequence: CASSRTGGSTNEKLFF.